The present entry profiles one T cell receptor (beta chain) with its context. This specimen comes from a study of shared clonotypes between healthy human individuals. None of the donors, who were healthy HIV-negative adults, had recently had acute infections or vaccinations. There were only Caucasian adults among the donors, and all lived in Nashville, Tennessee. This CDR3 contains 13 residues. V lost 5 bases, J lost 6 bases, and 4 bases stayed unmatched. CDR1 and CDR2 from the germline V gene are MNHEY and SVGAGI. The protocol was immunoSEQ multiplex PCR, while the TCRdb copy is restricted to in-frame clones and leaves out a portion. Of fewer than 650,000 clones listed, 70% to 80% are singletons.

The specimen sequenced was PBMCs. This rearrangement joins TRBV6-5 to TRBJ2-7; 10 nucleotides line up with TRBD1. The sequence was collected from a woman in her thirties or forties in good health. Some clones in this sample may be carry-over from other donors' samples. The CDR3 DNA sequence: TGTGCCAGCAGTCGGGACAGGGGTTCCGAGCAGTACTTC. Encoded protein: CASSRDRGSEQYF.